The 24 T cell receptor beta chains below come from one sample, sequenced in a study of T cell responses to AZD1222 COVID-19 vaccine. Assay: immunoSEQ multiplex PCR; the TCRdb copy retains only in-frame clones and omits some. The sample consists of around 180,000 clones, 90% to 95% of them appearing once. This specimen consisted of peripheral blood, obtained 28 days after the second AZD1222 dose. These receptors all stem from an adult who received the AZD1222 COVID-19 vaccine.

A word on this clone: Germline and junction disagree at one end, which may indicate a read error. This chain uses TRBV2 with TRBJ1-3, with 8 bases fitting TRBD1. Germline V gene data show CDR1 as SNHLY and CDR2 as FYNNEI. The CDR3 runs 12 residues. The CDR3 nucleotides read TGTGGCAGCGGACAGGGTGGAAACACCATATATTTT. Translation gives CGSGQGGNTIYF.

The chain is built from TRBV3-1 (or the pseudogene TRBV3-2) and TRBJ1-4; 8 bases fit TRBD1. The CDR3 runs 16 residues. Germline CDR1 reads LGHDT; CDR2 reads YNNKEL (reference sequence). V dropped 0 bases and J dropped 8; count of bases not matched to a gene: 8. CDR3 nucleotides: TGTGCCAGCAGCCAAGATCGGACAGGGCGGGAAGAAAAACTGTTTTTT. Its protein product is CASSQDRTGREEKLFF.

The CDR3 DNA reads TGTGCCAGCAGCTTAGCGATAAAGACAGGCAGAAAGTACAATGAGCAGTTCTTC. This codes for CASSLAIKTGRKYNEQFF. The chain is built from TRBV7-6 and TRBJ2-1, with a possible D match to TRBD1 (6 bases). CDR3 size: 18 residues. Per the germline V gene, CDR1 is SGHVS and CDR2 is FNYEAQ. V was trimmed by 0 bases and J by 4 bases, leaving 19 bases between them.

J is TRBJ1-3 and V is TRBV7-8; tentatively, D is TRBD1 (6 bases). The germline gives CDR1 SGHVS, CDR2 FQNEAQ. Between the trimmed V and J ends, which lost 3 bases and 4 bases, there was a span of 10 bases. There are 14 residues in the CDR3. The CDR3 region has the DNA TGTGCCAGCAGCTTGTGGGGGGCAGGAAACACCATATATTTT. This sequence encodes CASSLWGAGNTIYF.

The rearrangement uses TRBV7-6 and TRBJ1-1; D might be TRBD1 (5 bases). CDR1 and CDR2 from the germline V gene are SGHVS and FNYEAQ. The CDR3 is made up of 14 amino acids. The V end lost 1 base, the J end lost 0 bases, and 6 bases lay between the germline ends. CDR3 loop: CASSLEGLNTEAFF. CDR3 in DNA: TGTGCCAGCAGCTTAGAGGGGCTGAACACTGAAGCTTTCTTT.

The sample holds one count of this clone. The chain uses TRBV19 and TRBJ1-2; a possible D gene is TRBD1 (6 bases). The CDR3 contains 13 residues. Germline V gene data show CDR1 as LNHDA and CDR2 as SQIVND (reference sequence). The V gene lost 6 bases and the J gene lost 4 bases, with 12 bases spanning the gap. The CDR3 protein is CASREQGIYGYTF. CDR3 bases: TGTGCCAGTAGAGAACAGGGAATCTATGGCTACACCTTC.

The chain recombines TRBV5-1 with TRBJ2-2; the D gene is possibly TRBD2 (6 bases). Germline V gene sequence: CDR1 SGHRS, CDR2 YFSETQ. Trimming removed 0 bases from V and 4 bases from J, with 13 bases in between. This CDR3 contains 16 residues. CDR3 residues: CASSLVGGLGTGELFF. As DNA, the CDR3 is TGCGCCAGCAGCTTGGTCGGGGGTTTGGGCACCGGGGAGCTGTTTTTT.

The chain has TRBV11-2 and TRBJ1-2; D gene unclear. Germline CDR1 SGHAT, CDR2 FQNNGV. The V gene lost 1 base and the J gene lost 2 bases, with 8 bases spanning the gap. The CDR3 is made up of 14 amino acids. For the CDR3, the DNA is TGTGCCAGCAGCTTAGTGGACGCGAACTATGGCTACACCTTC. Its translation is CASSLVDANYGYTF.

This clone was found a few times. The chain has TRBV3-1 (or the pseudogene TRBV3-2) and TRBJ1-1, with TRBD1 matching over 8 bases. J was trimmed by 5 bases and V by 4 bases; bases with no gene match: 12. Germline-derived CDR1 and CDR2 are LGHDT and YNNKEL (reference sequence). This CDR3 comprises 16 residues. CDR3 in DNA: TGTGCCAGCAGCCGGTTCAGTACAGGGGGGTGGACTGAAGCTTTCTTT. Residues: CASSRFSTGGWTEAFF.

CDR3 region: CASRAPGGTNEKLFF. In DNA, the CDR3 is TGTGCCAGCAGGGCACCAGGGGGAACTAATGAAAAACTGTTTTTT. This chain links TRBV28 with TRBJ1-4, with 7 bases matching TRBD1. V lost 6 bases, J lost 1 base, and 5 bases stayed unmatched. This CDR3 comprises 15 residues. Germline values: CDR1 MDHEN, CDR2 SYDVKM.

This clone was counted a single time. This sequence joins TRBV9 and TRBJ2-1, with D possibly matching TRBD1 (5 bases). Per the germline V gene, CDR1 is SGDLS and CDR2 is YYNGEE. CDR3 length equals 16 residues. Trimming took 0 bases from V and 3 from J, leaving 13 bases between them. For the CDR3, the DNA is TGTGCCAGCAGCGTAGCTGGCACAGGCGTCTACAATGAGCAGTTCTTC. Amino acids: CASSVAGTGVYNEQFF.

The chain links TRBV5-1 to TRBJ2-1; 11 nucleotides match TRBD2. V lost 4 bases to trimming and J lost 7 bases; unmatched junction nucleotides: 7. This CDR3 is 15 amino acids long. Per the germline V gene, CDR1 is SGHRS and CDR2 is YFSETQ. CDR3 DNA: TGCGCCAGCAGCCAACTAGCGGGGGCTCTTAATGAGCAGTTCTTC. Its protein is CASSQLAGALNEQFF.

V and J are TRBV6-5 and TRBJ1-2; maybe TRBD1 (5 bases). The CDR3 length is 14 residues. V dropped 3 bases and J dropped 7 bases, with 15 bases sitting between them. Germline V gene sequence: CDR1 MNHEY, CDR2 SVGAGI. The CDR3 protein is CASSYLRTSGGYTF. CDR3 nucleotide sequence: TGTGCCAGCAGTTATCTCCGGACATCGGGTGGCTACACCTTC.

J is TRBJ1-5 and V is TRBV30; D gene uncertain. Looked up from germline, CDR1 is GTSNPN and CDR2 is SVGIG (reference sequence). The CDR3 totals 15 residues. Trimming shortened V by 0 bases and J by 0 bases, and 9 bases separated the two germline ends. CDR3 sequence (DNA): TGTGCCTGGAGTGTAGGAGCTAATAGCAATCAGCCCCAGCATTTT. Translation gives CAWSVGANSNQPQHF.

This chain connects TRBV3-1 (or the pseudogene TRBV3-2) to TRBJ2-7; D uncertain. The germline gives CDR1 LGHDT, CDR2 YNNKEL (reference sequence). V was pared by 1 base and J by 6 bases, with 7 bases between. CDR3 length equals 12 residues. The CDR3, as DNA: TGTGCCAGCAGCCAAGCGGAGTCCGAGCAGTACTTC. It translates to CASSQAESEQYF.

This clone came up once. The CDR3 nucleotides are TGTGCCAGCAGCTCTCGGACAGGATTAAACACTGAAGCTTTCTTT. Translation: CASSSRTGLNTEAFF. The rearrangement uses TRBV11-2 and TRBJ1-1; 7 bases align to TRBD1. CDR1 SGHAT and CDR2 FQNNGV come from the germline V gene. The CDR3 covers 15 residues. The V and J ends lost 4 bases and 2 bases, in that order; junction bases with no gene match: 7.

The J gene is TRBJ1-2, the V gene TRBV6-5; 7 bases are shared with TRBD1. Trimming cost V 0 bases and J 3 bases; bases outside gene matches: 4. The CDR3 runs to 15 residues. Germline V gene data show CDR1 as MNHEY and CDR2 as SVGAGI. This chain's CDR3 is CASSYSRQGHYGYTF. CDR3 bases: TGTGCCAGCAGTTACTCGAGACAGGGTCACTATGGCTACACCTTC.

V is TRBV2 and J is TRBJ2-5, with D tentatively TRBD2 (5 bases). This CDR3 is 15 amino acids long. Germline lookup yields CDR1 SNHLY and CDR2 FYNNEI. V dropped 10 bases and J dropped 4 bases, with 22 bases sitting between them. The CDR3 loop is CATKSGGLSRETQYF. In nucleotides, the CDR3 is TGTGCCACCAAATCTGGCGGGCTCTCTCGAGAGACCCAGTACTTC.

The V call is TRBV5-1, the J call TRBJ1-5; no firm D call. This CDR3 has 13 amino acids. CDR1 is SGHRS and CDR2 is YFSETQ in the germline V gene. V was pared by 5 bases and J by 1 base, with 7 bases between. The CDR3 loop reads CASSQGSNQPQHF. CDR3 bases: TGCGCCAGCAGTCAAGGAAGCAATCAGCCCCAGCATTTT. Full variable domain (outside the CDR3, taken from reference TRBV5-1 and TRBJ1-5): KAGVTQTPRYLIKTRGQQVTLSCSPISGHRSVSWYQQTPGQGLQFLFEYFSETQRNKGNFPGRFSGRQFSNSRSEMNVSTLELGDSALYLCASSQGSNQPQHFGDGTRLSIL.

The rearrangement uses TRBV9 and TRBJ1-2, with no clear D. The CDR3 is 15 amino acids. The V end was cut by 0 bases, the J end by 6 bases, with 15 bases between. Germline V CDR1 and CDR2: SGDLS, YYNGEE. The CDR3 DNA reads as TGTGCCAGCAGCGTAGACCCCGTGACGGGGAATGGCTACACCTTC. Translation gives CASSVDPVTGNGYTF.

V and J are TRBV6-6 and TRBJ1-6; D is uncertain. The germline gives CDR1 MNHNY, CDR2 SVGAGI (reference sequence). Trimming took 5 bases from V and 6 from J, leaving 5 bases between them. The CDR3 totals 12 residues. CDR3 amino acids: CASSQLNSPLHF. In DNA form, the CDR3 reads TGTGCCAGCAGTCAACTTAATTCACCCCTCCACTTT.

This sequence joins TRBV29-1 and TRBJ1-1, with D uncertain. CDR3 length equals 12 residues. V was shortened by 4 bases and J by 0 bases, with 6 bases between the two germline ends. The germline gives CDR1 SQVTM, CDR2 ANQGSEA. The CDR3 is CSVGGVNTEAFF. DNA of the CDR3: TGCAGCGTTGGTGGGGTGAACACTGAAGCTTTCTTT.

The V call is TRBV10-3, the J call TRBJ2-2, with unresolved D. Germline CDR1 ENHRY, CDR2 SYGVKD. The CDR3 runs 13 residues. V gave up 9 bases and J gave up 4 bases, with 12 bases separating them. CDR3 amino acids: CAISSDFTGELFF. In DNA, the CDR3 is TGTGCCATTTCCTCAGATTTCACCGGGGAGCTGTTTTTT.

Comments on this clone: The sample holds other DNA sequences that translate to the same CDR3. The V and J genes are TRBV7-9 and TRBJ2-7, with a weak D call TRBD2 (5 bases). The CDR3 runs 13 residues. Germline V gives CDR1 SEHNR, CDR2 FQNEAQ (reference sequence). The ends were cut back, 5 bases at V and 1 base at J, with 9 bases in the middle. The CDR3 nucleotides read TGTGCCAGCAGCCCGAGAGGGTCCTACGAGCAGTACTTC. Protein product: CASSPRGSYEQYF.